This T cell receptor beta chain was recorded in a study of T cell repertoires in cytomegalovirus infection. Study overall: Both a matching HLA type and CMV infection were indicated by public TCR beta signatures. The study's findings and limits: Clonotype analysis showed dominance of the ex vivo response by HLA-C-restricted CMV-specific TCR beta clonotypes. Cumulated frequencies of public TCR beta families served to identify carriers of CMV plus the relevant HLA.

Turning to this clonotype: Its specificity is not known.

TCRdb called the reads again in MiXCR, with one record for every CDR3 protein. This table has roughly 190,000 distinct CDR3 sequences, roughly 9% appearing once. V dropped 5 bases and J dropped 0 bases, with 10 bases sitting between them. There are 14 residues in the CDR3. Germline CDR1 SGHTA, CDR2 FQGNSA. The V gene is TRBV7-2, the J gene TRBJ1-1, with a possible D match to TRBD1 (5 bases). Sequences were obtained from PBMCs. The TCR originated in a human donor in good health (CMV status not recorded). Some clones in this sample may be carry-over from other donors' samples. CDR3 bases: TGTGCCAGCAGCAAAGAGGGACTGAACACTGAAGCTTTCTTT. It translates to CASSKEGLNTEAFF. The full variable domain, in which reference TRBV7-2 and TRBJ1-1 provide the parts outside the CDR3, is GAGVSQSPSNKVTEKGKDVELRCDPISGHTALYWYRQSLGQGLEFLIYFQGNSAPDKSGLPSDRFSAERTGGSVSTLTIQRTQQEDSAVYLCASSKEGLNTEAFFGQGTRLTVV.